This T cell receptor (beta chain) was identified during a study of CD8 T cells in Susac syndrome. After extraction with the RNeasy kit, about 0.45 to 1 ug of the RNA was reverse transcribed using random hexamers. Multiplex immunoSEQ PCR targeted 54 Vbeta and 13 Jbeta TCR beta segments. TCRdb ran MiXCR on the immunoSEQ multiplex PCR reads and lists one entry per CDR3 protein. This sample has 150,000 to 180,000 distinct CDR3 sequences, with less than 97% found just once. This CDR3 has 17 residues. The germline CDR1 and CDR2 sequences are MNHEY and SMNVEV (reference sequence). The trim removed 3 bases at V and 3 bases at J, leaving 6 bases unmatched. Sequencing of TCR beta was carried out in blood CD8+ and CD4+ T cells.

This receptor was taken from a human donor with multiple sclerosis. The specimen sequenced was CD8+ T cells from PBMCs. The rearrangement uses TRBV27 and TRBJ2-1, with TRBD2 identical over 12 bases. CDR3 sequence reads: CASSLQLAGGRYNEQFF. The CDR3 nucleotides read TGTGCCAGCAGTTTGCAACTAGCGGGGGGCCGCTACAATGAGCAGTTCTTC.